This T cell receptor beta chain was identified in a study of blood T cell repertoires in COVID-19. For the study at large: Sites in the United States, Italy and Spain provided acute and convalescent COVID-19 samples. Nucleic acid was either cDNA or gDNA, and it came from T cells, B-cell-depleted T cells, or PBMCs.

From germline, CDR1 is SEHNR and CDR2 FQNEAQ (reference sequence). The CDR3 totals 14 residues. The junction had 5 bases not matched to a gene; V was cut back by 6 bases and J by 0 bases. Clones were read by immunoSEQ multiplex PCR, and TCRdb kept only the in-frame ones, dropping some. The table lists some 95,000 clones, approximately 72% of them singletons. Material: peripheral blood. This clonotype was sampled from a man aged 65 to 79 with acute or convalescent COVID-19. This chain uses TRBV7-9 with TRBJ2-7; TRBD2 matches at 7 bases. The CDR3 DNA is TGTGCCAGCAGTTTTACTAGCGACTCCTACGAGCAGTACTTC. The encoded protein is CASSFTSDSYEQYF.